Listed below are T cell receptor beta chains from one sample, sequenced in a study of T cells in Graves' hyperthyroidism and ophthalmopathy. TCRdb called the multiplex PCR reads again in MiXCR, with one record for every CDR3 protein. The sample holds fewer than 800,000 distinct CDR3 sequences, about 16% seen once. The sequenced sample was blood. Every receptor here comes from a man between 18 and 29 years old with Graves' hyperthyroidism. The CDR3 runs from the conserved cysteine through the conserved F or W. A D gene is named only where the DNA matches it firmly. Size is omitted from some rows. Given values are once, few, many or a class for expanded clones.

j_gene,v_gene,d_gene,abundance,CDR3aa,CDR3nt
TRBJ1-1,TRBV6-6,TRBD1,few,CASSYSTGWWRSTEAFF,TGTGCCAGCAGTTACTCGACAGGGTGGTGGAGGAGCACTGAAGCTTTCTTT
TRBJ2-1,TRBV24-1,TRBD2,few,CATSDLGSLAGSNEQFF,TGTGCCACCAGTGATTTGGGGTCACTAGCGGGATCCAATGAGCAGTTCTTC
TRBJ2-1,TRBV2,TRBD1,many,CASSDLAGQAYNEQFF,TGTGCCAGCAGTGACTTGGCGGGACAGGCATACAATGAGCAGTTCTTC
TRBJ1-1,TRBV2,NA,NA,CASSAGVMNTEAFF,TGTGCCAGCAGTGCTGGGGTCATGAACACTGAAGCTTTCTTT
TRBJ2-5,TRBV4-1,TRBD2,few,CASSPIGTSGQETQYF,TGCGCCAGCAGCCCCATCGGGACTAGCGGACAAGAGACCCAGTACTTC
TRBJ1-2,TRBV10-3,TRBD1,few,CAISEPRQGRHGYTF,TGTGCCATCAGTGAGCCAAGACAGGGCCGGCACGGCTACACCTTC
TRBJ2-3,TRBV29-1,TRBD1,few,CSVVGQGGPDTQYF,TGCAGCGTTGTGGGACAGGGTGGCCCAGATACGCAGTATTTT
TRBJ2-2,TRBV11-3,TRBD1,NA,CASSLGPGQGANTGELFF,TGTGCCAGCAGCTTGGGCCCGGGACAGGGGGCTAACACCGGGGAGCTGTTTTTT
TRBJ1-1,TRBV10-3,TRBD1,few,CAISDWTGTNTGAFF,TGTGCCATCAGTGACTGGACAGGGACGAACACCGGAGCTTTCTTT
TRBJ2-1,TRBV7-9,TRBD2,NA,CASSSKASGNEQFF,TGTGCCAGCAGCTCCAAAGCTAGCGGCAATGAGCAGTTCTTC
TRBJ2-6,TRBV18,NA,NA,CASSPGGPVAGANVLTF,TGTGCCAGCTCACCCGGGGGGCCTGTAGCTGGGGCCAACGTCCTGACTTTC
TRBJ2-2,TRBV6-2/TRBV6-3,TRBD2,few,CASSRGAGGNTGELFF,TGTGCCAGCTCCCGGGGAGCGGGAGGGAACACCGGGGAGCTGTTTTTT
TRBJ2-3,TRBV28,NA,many,CASSPGGASTDTQYF,TGTGCCAGCAGTCCAGGCGGTGCTAGCACAGATACGCAGTATTTT
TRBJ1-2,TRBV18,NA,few,CASSPSRGGDGCTF,TGTGCCAGCTCACCATCCAGGGGTGGGGATGGCTGCACCTTC
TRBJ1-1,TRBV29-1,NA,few,CSVSTGSTEAFF,TGCAGCGTCTCGACAGGAAGCACTGAAGCTTTCTTT
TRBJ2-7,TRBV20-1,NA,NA,CSGGTFHEQYF,TGCAGTGGCGGGACTTTTCACGAGCAGTACTTC
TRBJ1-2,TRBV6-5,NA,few,CASSYSQVRSRGYTF,TGTGCCAGCAGTTACTCACAGGTCCGCTCACGTGGCTACACCTTC
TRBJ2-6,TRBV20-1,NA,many,CSAIAGELTGANVLTF,TGCAGTGCCATAGCCGGGGAGCTAACTGGGGCCAACGTCCTGACTTTC
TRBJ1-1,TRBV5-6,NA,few,CASSWGDTEAFF,TGTGCCAGCAGCTGGGGGGACACTGAAGCTTTCTTT
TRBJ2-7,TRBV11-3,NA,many,CASSPRAYEQYF,TGTGCCAGCAGCCCCCGGGCCTACGAGCAGTACTTC
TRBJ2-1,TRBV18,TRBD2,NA,CASSLYPAGLGNEQFF,TGTGCCAGCTCGCTTTATCCAGCGGGACTCGGGAATGAGCAGTTCTTC
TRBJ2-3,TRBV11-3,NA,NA,CASSLDIGSGLADTQYF,TGTGCCAGCAGCTTAGATATTGGAAGCGGTCTCGCAGATACGCAGTATTTT